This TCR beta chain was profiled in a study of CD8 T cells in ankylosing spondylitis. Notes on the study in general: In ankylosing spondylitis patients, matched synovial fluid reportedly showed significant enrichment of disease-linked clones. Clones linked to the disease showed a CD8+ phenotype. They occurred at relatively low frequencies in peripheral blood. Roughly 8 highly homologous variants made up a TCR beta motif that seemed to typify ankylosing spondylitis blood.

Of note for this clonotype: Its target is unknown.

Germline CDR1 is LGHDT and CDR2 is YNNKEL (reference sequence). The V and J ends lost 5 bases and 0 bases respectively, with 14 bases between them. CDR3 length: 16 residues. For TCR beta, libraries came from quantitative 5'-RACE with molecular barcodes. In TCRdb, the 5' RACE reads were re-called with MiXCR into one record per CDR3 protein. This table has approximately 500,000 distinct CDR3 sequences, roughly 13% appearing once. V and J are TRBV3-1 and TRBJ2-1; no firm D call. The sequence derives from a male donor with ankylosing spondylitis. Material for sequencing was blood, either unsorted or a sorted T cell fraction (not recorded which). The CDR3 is CASSYPAQSSYNEQFF. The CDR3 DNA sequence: TGTGCCAGCAGCTACCCCGCGCAGAGCTCCTACAATGAGCAGTTCTTC.